This T cell receptor (beta chain) derives from a study of T-cell memory formation after mild COVID-19. Across the study: Most TCR clusters belonged to a single donor.

Overall study findings and caveats: Clones that contracted from day 15 to 85 were balanced CD4/CD8, while later expanders leaned CD4+.

In its sample, this clonotype was seen a few times. The antigen is not known. TCRdb independently ran MiXCR on the 5' RACE reads; one entry per CDR3 protein. The table shows about 190,000 distinct CDR3 sequences, with over 9.5% occurring only once. CDR3 length: 14 amino acids. CDR1 and CDR2 (germline): SEHNR, FQNEAQ (reference sequence). V gave up 1 base and J gave up 5 bases, with 11 bases separating them. The rearrangement uses TRBV7-9 and TRBJ2-5, with unresolved D. This receptor was identified in a man aged 18 to 30 who had mild COVID-19 (a few samples of this study predate the infection). Cell type and time point are not known. The sequencing sample was made of PBMCs or a T cell subset sorted from them (not recorded which). The CDR3 coding sequence is TGTGCCAGCAGCTTAGAGTTGATGACGGAGACCCAGTACTTC. Protein product: CASSLELMTETQYF.